The 5 T cell receptor beta chains listed next were all sequenced from one sample in a study of cytomegalovirus exposure and HLA in healthy donors. Primers included in the PCR were 60 Vbeta and 13 Jbeta primers. Libraries were prepared by immunoSEQ multiplex PCR; TCRdb keeps only in-frame clonotypes and omits some of them. Among about 200,000 clones listed, around three quarters were seen once. Sequences were obtained from PBMCs. These receptors were obtained from a woman under 40 in good health and CMV-seronegative.

The chain links TRBV6-5 to TRBJ1-4, with 8 bases identical to TRBD1. The germline gives CDR1 MNHEY, CDR2 SVGAGI. The CDR3 totals 13 residues. Germline trimming cut 5 bases from V and 7 bases from J; bases unmatched to any gene: 3. CDR3 DNA sequence: TGTGCCAGCAGTGATGGACAGGGTGAAAAACTGTTTTTT. Translated, it gives CASSDGQGEKLFF.

The chain carries TRBV18 and TRBJ1-1; 7 bases are a match to TRBD1. The CDR3 runs to 12 residues. V shed 3 bases and J 8 bases; nucleotides not matched to a gene: 3. Germline V CDR1 and CDR2: KGHSH, LQKENI. The CDR3 is CASSPIQGEAFF. CDR3 nucleotides: TGTGCCAGCTCACCTATACAGGGGGAAGCTTTCTTT.

In its sample, this clone was seen once. The gene calls are TRBV10-3 and TRBJ1-1; 8 bases agree with TRBD1. The ends lost 0 bases at V and 6 bases at J; junction bases unmatched: 6. The CDR3 length is 15 residues. The germline gives CDR1 ENHRY, CDR2 SYGVKD. The CDR3 here is CAISESGRGHAEAFF. The CDR3 DNA sequence: TGTGCCATCAGTGAGTCCGGCAGGGGGCATGCTGAAGCTTTCTTT.

This rearrangement joins TRBV4-2 to TRBJ2-2; 15 bases map to TRBD2. The CDR3 contains 18 residues. With 0 bases clipped from V and 4 bases from J, the junction kept 3 bases outside the gene matches. CDR1 is LGHNA, CDR2 YNFKEQ, per germline. CDR3 nucleotides: TGTGCCAGCAGCCAAGATGGGACTAGCGGGGGGCCCACCGGGGAGCTGTTTTTT. Translation gives CASSQDGTSGGPTGELFF.

The chain combines TRBV19 with TRBJ1-5, with D hard to call. The CDR3 is 14 amino acids. CDR1 is LNHDA, CDR2 SQIVND, per germline (reference sequence). V shed 6 bases and J shed 4 bases, with 13 bases lying between them. The chain's CDR3 is CASRRSVWNQPQHF. DNA for the CDR3: TGTGCCAGTAGGAGGTCAGTTTGGAATCAGCCCCAGCATTTT.